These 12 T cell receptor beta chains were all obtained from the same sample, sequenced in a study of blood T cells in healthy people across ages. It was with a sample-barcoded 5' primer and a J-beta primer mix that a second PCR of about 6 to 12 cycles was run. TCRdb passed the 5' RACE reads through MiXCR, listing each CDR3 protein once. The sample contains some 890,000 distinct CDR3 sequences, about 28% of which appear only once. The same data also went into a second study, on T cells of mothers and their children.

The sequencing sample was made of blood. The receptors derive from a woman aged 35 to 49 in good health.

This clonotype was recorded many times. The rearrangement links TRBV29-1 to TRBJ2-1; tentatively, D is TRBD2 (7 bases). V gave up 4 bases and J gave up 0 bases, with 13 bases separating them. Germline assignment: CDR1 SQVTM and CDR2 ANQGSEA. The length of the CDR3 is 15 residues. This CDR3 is CSVGGRGSSYNEQFF. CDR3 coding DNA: TGCAGCGTTGGGGGGAGGGGGAGCTCCTACAATGAGCAGTTCTTC.

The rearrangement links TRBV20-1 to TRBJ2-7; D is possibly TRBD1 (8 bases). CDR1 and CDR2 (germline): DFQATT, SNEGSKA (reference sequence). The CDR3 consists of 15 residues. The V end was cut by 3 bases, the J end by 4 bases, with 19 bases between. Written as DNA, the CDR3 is TGCAGTGCTAGCAGGGGGCGGGGGCCGGTTTACGAGCAGTACTTC. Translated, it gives CSASRGRGPVYEQYF.

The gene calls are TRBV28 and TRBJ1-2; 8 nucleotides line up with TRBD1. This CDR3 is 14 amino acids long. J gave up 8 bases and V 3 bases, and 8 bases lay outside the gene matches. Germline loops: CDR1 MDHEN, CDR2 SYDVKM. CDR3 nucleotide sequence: TGTGCCAGCAGTTTGACAGGGGCCGGACGAGGCTACACCTTC. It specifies CASSLTGAGRGYTF.

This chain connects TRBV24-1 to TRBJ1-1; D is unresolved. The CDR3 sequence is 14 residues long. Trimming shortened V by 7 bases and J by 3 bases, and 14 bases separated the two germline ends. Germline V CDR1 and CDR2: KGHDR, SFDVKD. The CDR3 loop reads CATRGGSRDTEAFF. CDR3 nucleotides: TGTGCCACCAGGGGCGGGAGTCGCGACACTGAAGCTTTCTTT.

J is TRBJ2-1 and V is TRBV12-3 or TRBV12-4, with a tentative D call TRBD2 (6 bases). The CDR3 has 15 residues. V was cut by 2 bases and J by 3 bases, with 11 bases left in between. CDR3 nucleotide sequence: TGTGCCAGCAGTTTATCGGGGGATTACTACAATGAGCAGTTCTTC. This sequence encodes CASSLSGDYYNEQFF.

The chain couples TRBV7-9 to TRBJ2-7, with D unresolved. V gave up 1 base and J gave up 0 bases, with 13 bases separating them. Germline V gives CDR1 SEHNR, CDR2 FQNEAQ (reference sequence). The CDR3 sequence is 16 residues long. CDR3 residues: CASSLGRYQSSYEQYF. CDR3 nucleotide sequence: TGTGCCAGCAGCTTAGGACGGTACCAGAGCTCCTACGAGCAGTACTTC. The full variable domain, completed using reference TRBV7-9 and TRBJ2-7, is DTGVSQNPRHKITKRGQNVTFRCDPISEHNRLYWYRQTLGQGPEFLTYFQNEAQLEKSRLLSDRFSAERPKGSFSTLEIQRTEQGDSAMYLCASSLGRYQSSYEQYFGPGTRLTVT.

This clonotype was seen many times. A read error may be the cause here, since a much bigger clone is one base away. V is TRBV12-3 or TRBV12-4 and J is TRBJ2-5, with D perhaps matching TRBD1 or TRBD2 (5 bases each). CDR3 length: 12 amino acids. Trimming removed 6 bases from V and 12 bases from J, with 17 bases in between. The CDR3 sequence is CASRALGANKYF. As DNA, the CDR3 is TGTGCCAGCAGGGCACTCGGGGCGAATAAGTACTTC.

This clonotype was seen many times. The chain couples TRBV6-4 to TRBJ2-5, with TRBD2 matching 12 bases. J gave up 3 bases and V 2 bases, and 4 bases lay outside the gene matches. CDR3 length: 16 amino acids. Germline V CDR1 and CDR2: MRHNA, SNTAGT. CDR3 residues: CASSDNRTSGEETQYF. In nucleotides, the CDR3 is TGTGCCAGCAGTGACAATCGGACTAGCGGGGAAGAGACCCAGTACTTC.

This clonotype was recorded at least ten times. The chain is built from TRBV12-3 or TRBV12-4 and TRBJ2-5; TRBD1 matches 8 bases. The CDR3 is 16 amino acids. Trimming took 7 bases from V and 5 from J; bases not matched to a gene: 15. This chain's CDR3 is CASKVGGQGEGETQYF. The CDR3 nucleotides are TGTGCCAGCAAGGTCGGCGGACAGGGTGAGGGGGAGACCCAGTACTTC.

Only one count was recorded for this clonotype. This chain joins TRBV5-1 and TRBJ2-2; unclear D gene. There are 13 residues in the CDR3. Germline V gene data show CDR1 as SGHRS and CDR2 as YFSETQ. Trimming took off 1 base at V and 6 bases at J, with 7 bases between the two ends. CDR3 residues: CASSLTVAGELFF. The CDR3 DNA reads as TGCGCCAGCAGCTTGACTGTTGCCGGGGAGCTGTTTTTT.

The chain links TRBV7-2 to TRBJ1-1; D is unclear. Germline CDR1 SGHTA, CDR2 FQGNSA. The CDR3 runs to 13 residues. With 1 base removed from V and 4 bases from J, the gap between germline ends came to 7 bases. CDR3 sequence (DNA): TGTGCCAGCAGCTTAGAAATTTCCACTGAAGCTTTCTTT. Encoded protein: CASSLEISTEAFF. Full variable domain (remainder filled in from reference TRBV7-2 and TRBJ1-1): GAGVSQSPSNKVTEKGKDVELRCDPISGHTALYWYRQSLGQGLEFLIYFQGNSAPDKSGLPSDRFSAERTGGSVSTLTIQRTQQEDSAVYLCASSLEISTEAFFGQGTRLTVV.

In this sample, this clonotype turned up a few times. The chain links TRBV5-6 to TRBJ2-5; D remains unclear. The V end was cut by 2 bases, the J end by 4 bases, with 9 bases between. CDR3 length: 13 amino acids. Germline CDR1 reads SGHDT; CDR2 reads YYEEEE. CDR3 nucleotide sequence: TGTGCCAGCAGCTTTGGTCACGGAGAGACCCAGTACTTC. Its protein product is CASSFGHGETQYF.